This is a list of T cell receptor beta chains from one sample in a study of blood T cell repertoires in COVID-19. TCRdb's copy holds only in-frame clones and misses some; the assay was immunoSEQ multiplex PCR. The sample has 24,000 or so clones, roughly 90% seen once. The sample consisted of peripheral blood. The origin of the receptors is a woman of 80 years or more with active or convalescent COVID-19. Each CDR3 is given with its conserved first and last residue. The D gene is left open where the match is weak. Rows give clone size only sometimes, using once, few, many, or a class for an expanded clone.

j_gene | v_gene | d_gene | abundance | CDR3nt | CDR3aa
TRBJ2-2 | TRBV21-1 | . | . | TGTGCCGAAAATAAGGCAAGACTAGCGGGGGGACGATCCACCGGGGAGCTGTTTTTT | CAENKARLAGGRSTGELFF
TRBJ2-7 | TRBV10-1 | TRBD1 | . | TGCGCCAGCAGTGGAACCGGGACAGGGAATTACGAGCAGTACTTC | CASSGTGTGNYEQYF
TRBJ2-3 | TRBV5-1 | TRBD2 | . | TGCGCCAGCAGCTGGAGGGGGGACAGGGTCCCCGGGACTAGCGGGAGTGTATCCGATACGCAGTATTTT | CASSWRGDRVPGTSGSVSDTQYF
TRBJ1-2 | TRBV19 | . | . | TGTGCCAGTAGTATAGATGGCCTTTCGAACTATGGCTACACCTTC | CASSIDGLSNYGYTF
TRBJ2-7 | TRBV27 | TRBD2 | few | TGTGCCAGCAGTCCCCTGCGGGCGGGAGTGGTTTTATCGGGCGAGCAGTACTTC | CASSPLRAGVVLSGEQYF
TRBJ2-2 | TRBV5-4 | TRBD1 | . | TGTGCCAGCAGCCCTGGGACAGGGGGCACCGGGGAGCTGTTTTTT | CASSPGTGGTGELFF
TRBJ2-3 | TRBV7-2 | . | . | TGTGCCAGCAGCTTAGCCGTTCCGGTGAGCACAGATACGCAGTATTTT | CASSLAVPVSTDTQYF
TRBJ1-2 | TRBV2 | TRBD1 | . | TGTGCCAGCAGTGGACAGGGGGCGGACTATGGCTACACCTTC | CASSGQGADYGYTF
TRBJ2-6 | TRBV19 | . | . | TGTGCCAGTAGCCCCCCCGACACTGGGGCCAACGTCCTGACTTTC | CASSPPDTGANVLTF
TRBJ2-7 | TRBV6-1 | . | . | TGTGCCAGCAGTGAAGCTCTAGGCGGGGGCACCTACGAGCAGTACTTC | CASSEALGGGTYEQYF
TRBJ2-2 | TRBV19 | . | . | TGTGCCAGTACCAATCGGGCTAGCTCGTGGACCGGGGAGCTGTTTTTT | CASTNRASSWTGELFF
TRBJ1-5 | TRBV6-4 | . | . | TGTGCCAGCAGTGCCCTTCAATTTGTGGTCAGGGGATATGATCAGCCCCAGCATTTT | CASSALQFVVRGYDQPQHF
TRBJ2-7 | TRBV12-3/TRBV12-4 | . | . | TGTGCCAGCATGGGCAGCTCCTACGAGCAGTACTTC | CASMGSSYEQYF
TRBJ2-7 | TRBV4-2 | TRBD2 | . | TGTGCCAGCAGCCAGAAGGCAGGGCAGCGGGAAGAGCAGTACTTC | CASSQKAGQREEQYF
TRBJ1-5 | TRBV15 | TRBD1 | . | TGTGCCACCAGCAGACAGGACAGGCGGGGCAATCAGCCCCAGCATTTT | CATSRQDRRGNQPQHF
TRBJ2-1 | TRBV10-3 | . | . | TGTGCCATCAAGGAGGGAATGAGCAATGAGCAGTTCTTC | CAIKEGMSNEQFF
TRBJ1-1 | TRBV4-3 | . | . | TGCGCCAGCAGCCAAGTTGGGGGGAAAGCTTTCTTT | CASSQVGGKAFF
TRBJ2-3 | TRBV24-1 | . | . | TGTGCCACCACCTCAGGCACAGATACGCAGTATTTT | CATTSGTDTQYF
TRBJ1-3 | TRBV7-6 | TRBD1 | . | TGTGCCAGCAGCTTCACCGACAGGGCCAACACCATATATTTT | CASSFTDRANTIYF
TRBJ1-5 | TRBV30 | . | . | TGTGCCTGGAGTGTTTCAGGGCCAAATCAGCCCCAGCATTTT | CAWSVSGPNQPQHF
TRBJ2-1 | TRBV18 | TRBD2 | . | TGTGCCAGCTCACCACCGGTAGCGGGGACGTCCAATGAGCAGTTCTTC | CASSPPVAGTSNEQFF
TRBJ1-2 | TRBV15 | TRBD1 | . | TGTGCCACCAGCAGGGACAGGGGGTATGGCTACACCTTC | CATSRDRGYGYTF
TRBJ1-2 | TRBV29-1 | . | . | TGCAGCGTTGAAGCGTGGACAGATAAAAATGGCTACACCTTC | CSVEAWTDKNGYTF
TRBJ2-6 | TRBV11-3 | TRBD2 | . | TGTGCCAGCAGCTTACGGGGGGTCAGCTCTGGGGCCAACGTCCTGACTTTC | CASSLRGVSSGANVLTF
TRBJ1-1 | TRBV7-9 | TRBD1 | . | TGTGCCAGCAGCCGAGACGGACAGGTTTTAGTCACTGAAGCTTTCTTT | CASSRDGQVLVTEAFF
TRBJ2-5 | TRBV5-4 | TRBD2 | . | TGTGCCAGCAGCCTCTCTAGCGGGGGGGCCTCCCAAGAGACCCAGTACTTC | CASSLSSGGASQETQYF
TRBJ1-3 | TRBV10-2 | TRBD1 | . | TGCGCCAGCAGTGATCCACAGGGGGCTGGCTCTGGAAACACCATATATTTT | CASSDPQGAGSGNTIYF
TRBJ2-5 | TRBV7-2 | TRBD2 | . | TGTGCCAGCACCCGTGGTGGCGGGGGACAAGAGACCCAGTACTTC | CASTRGGGGQETQYF
TRBJ2-3 | TRBV7-8 | TRBD2 | . | TGTGCCAGCAGCTTGTGGGTGGGAGGGGGCACAGATACGCAGTATTTT | CASSLWVGGGTDTQYF
TRBJ2-2 | TRBV6-1 | . | . | TGTGCCAGCAGTGAAACTCGGGGCACCGGGGAGCTGTTTTTT | CASSETRGTGELFF
TRBJ2-1 | TRBV19 | . | . | TGTGCCAGTAGTCCACGTGACAGATACAATGAGCAGTTCTTC | CASSPRDRYNEQFF
TRBJ2-1 | TRBV5-1 | . | . | TGCGCCAGCAGCTTAACTAGCAATGAGCAGTTCTTC | CASSLTSNEQFF
TRBJ2-5 | TRBV7-3 | . | . | TGTGCCAGCAGCCCCGTTTACCAAGAGACCCAGTACTTC | CASSPVYQETQYF
TRBJ1-5 | TRBV30 | TRBD1 | . | TGTGCCTGGGCAGGGGGTGGCAATCAGCCCCAGCATTTT | CAWAGGGNQPQHF
TRBJ2-7 | TRBV28 | . | . | TGTGCCAGCAGTTTAGGTCAGCGCTTGCGAGAGCAGTACTTC | CASSLGQRLREQYF
TRBJ2-7 | TRBV21-1 | . | . | TGTGCCAGCAGCAAAGCAACATACGAGCAGTACTTC | CASSKATYEQYF
TRBJ2-1 | TRBV7-3 | TRBD2 | . | TGTGCCAGCAGCTTAGCGGGAGGTTTGAATGAGCAGTTCTTC | CASSLAGGLNEQFF
TRBJ2-3 | TRBV4-1 | TRBD2 | . | TGCGCCAGCAGCCGCGGCCGGAGCGGGAGGGAAGCGGGCACAGATACGCAGTATTTT | CASSRGRSGREAGTDTQYF
TRBJ2-5 | TRBV5-1 | . | . | TGCGCCAGCAGCCAGGGCGACGGAAGAGAGACCCAGTACTTC | CASSQGDGRETQYF
TRBJ1-1 | TRBV7-9 | TRBD1 | once | TGTGCCAGCAGCTTAGATCTACCGGACAGGACTGAAGCTTTCTTT | CASSLDLPDRTEAFF
TRBJ2-7 | TRBV12-2 | . | . | TGTGCAAGTCGCTCCAGACGCGTGGCAGGCCCTGCCTACGAGCAGTACTTC | CASRSRRVAGPAYEQYF
TRBJ2-3 | TRBV10-3 | TRBD2 | . | TGTGCCATCAGTGACTGGGTAGCTAGCGGGAAGACAGATACGCAGTATTTT | CAISDWVASGKTDTQYF
TRBJ2-7 | TRBV7-8 | TRBD2 | . | TGTGCCAGCAGCCTGGTTGATAGCGGGAGCTCCTACGAGCAGTACTTC | CASSLVDSGSSYEQYF
TRBJ2-1 | TRBV28 | . | . | TGTGCCAGCAGTCCGACTAGGCCCTTCGGCAATGAGCAGTTCTTC | CASSPTRPFGNEQFF
TRBJ2-1 | TRBV7-3 | TRBD2 | . | TGTGCCAGCAGCTTATTAGCTAGCGGGGGGTACAATGAGCAGTTCTTC | CASSLLASGGYNEQFF
TRBJ2-7 | TRBV6-5 | . | . | TGTGCCAGCAGTCACTCCTACGAGCAGTACTTC | CASSHSYEQYF
TRBJ2-1 | TRBV7-9 | TRBD2 | . | TGTGCCAGCAGCCCGCGGGCTAGCGGGAGAATCGGCTCCTACAATGAGCAGTTCTTC | CASSPRASGRIGSYNEQFF
TRBJ2-7 | TRBV7-9 | TRBD1 | . | TGTGCCAGCAGCCGGACAGGGGATACCTACGAGCAGTACTTC | CASSRTGDTYEQYF
TRBJ1-1 | TRBV7-9 | TRBD1 | . | TGTGCCAGCAGCTCCGGACAGGGGGCTTTTGACACTGAAGCTTTCTTT | CASSSGQGAFDTEAFF
TRBJ1-2 | TRBV19 | . | . | TGTGCCAGTAGTATGCAGGGGACCTATGGCTACACCTTC | CASSMQGTYGYTF
TRBJ2-5 | TRBV29-1 | . | . | TGCAGCGTTGTAGGGAGCCAAGAGACCCAGTACTTC | CSVVGSQETQYF
TRBJ2-3 | TRBV19 | . | . | TGTGCCAGTAGTCAACAGGCTAACCCGGGGGGCACAGATACGCAGTATTTT | CASSQQANPGGTDTQYF
TRBJ2-3 | TRBV28 | TRBD1 | . | TGTGCCAGCAGACAACAGGGGGCCCGTACAGATACGCAGTATTTT | CASRQQGARTDTQYF
TRBJ1-4 | TRBV5-4 | . | . | TGTGCCAGCAGCTTGGCTGGGGGCGATGAAAAACTGTTTTTT | CASSLAGGDEKLFF
TRBJ2-2 | TRBV4-1 | . | once | TGCGCCAGCAGCCAAGATTGGACACCTAACACCGGGGAGCTGTTTTTT | CASSQDWTPNTGELFF